The rows below give T cell receptor beta chains drawn from one sample of a study of blood T cell repertoires in COVID-19. Profiled with immunoSEQ multiplex PCR; TCRdb holds only in-frame clones, not every one. The sample gives 65,000 to 85,000 clones, 75% to 90% of which show up once; about 2.9% is in the top ten. Sequencing input: peripheral blood. The receptors here all came from a man aged 45 to 65 with acute or convalescent COVID-19. CDR3s include the opening cysteine and the closing phenylalanine or tryptophan. The order of the fields is V gene, clone size, J gene, D gene, CDR3 DNA, CDR3 protein. The D gene is left open where the match is weak. For some rows the clone size is stated as once, few or many, or as a class when expanded; others skip it.

v_gene: TRBV21-1
abundance: NA
j_gene: TRBJ2-3
d_gene: NA
CDR3nt: TGTGCCAGCAGCAAAGGGGGCGGGAGGAACACAGATACGCAGTATTTT
CDR3aa: CASSKGGGRNTDTQYF

v_gene: TRBV12-3/TRBV12-4
abundance: NA
j_gene: TRBJ1-6
d_gene: NA
CDR3nt: TGTGCCAGCGGTCAGGGTGATTCACCCCTCCACTTT
CDR3aa: CASGQGDSPLHF

v_gene: TRBV10-1
abundance: NA
j_gene: TRBJ2-2
d_gene: TRBD1
CDR3nt: TGCGCCAGCAAGGGACAGGGGGACACCGGGGAGCTGTTTTTT
CDR3aa: CASKGQGDTGELFF

v_gene: TRBV5-5
abundance: NA
j_gene: TRBJ2-1
d_gene: TRBD2
CDR3nt: TGTGCCAGCAGCTCCGGGACTAGCGACTACAATGAGCAGTTCTTC
CDR3aa: CASSSGTSDYNEQFF

v_gene: TRBV7-2
abundance: NA
j_gene: TRBJ1-6
d_gene: NA
CDR3nt: TGTGCCAGCAGCCCGAGGCAGGGCCGCCTCGATCTCCACTTT
CDR3aa: CASSPRQGRLDLHF

v_gene: TRBV6-1
abundance: NA
j_gene: TRBJ1-2
d_gene: NA
CDR3nt: TGTGCCAGCAGTGAAGATCCGGCTAACTATGGCTACACCTTC
CDR3aa: CASSEDPANYGYTF

v_gene: TRBV13
abundance: NA
j_gene: TRBJ2-3
d_gene: NA
CDR3nt: TGTGCCAGCAGCCCCGGAGCTAGCACAGATACGCAGTATTTT
CDR3aa: CASSPGASTDTQYF

v_gene: TRBV30
abundance: once
j_gene: TRBJ1-5
d_gene: NA
CDR3nt: TGTGCCTGGAGGGATCAGGGAAGCAATCAGCCCCAGCATTTT
CDR3aa: CAWRDQGSNQPQHF

v_gene: TRBV3-1/TRBV3-2
abundance: NA
j_gene: TRBJ2-3
d_gene: TRBD2
CDR3nt: TGTGCCAGCAGCCAACTAGCGGGAGAGAGCACAGATACGCAGTATTTT
CDR3aa: CASSQLAGESTDTQYF

v_gene: TRBV9
abundance: few
j_gene: TRBJ2-1
d_gene: NA
CDR3nt: TGTGCCAGCAGCTACCACTATGGACTGGAGACAAATGAGCAGTTCTTC
CDR3aa: CASSYHYGLETNEQFF